This TCR beta chain was identified in a study of cytomegalovirus exposure and HLA in healthy donors. Deletions cut 4 bases from V and 0 bases from J, with 13 bases between. The CDR3 runs to 16 residues. CDR1 and CDR2 (germline): MNHNS, SASEGT. Whole-study results and caveats: V- and J-gene trimming in TCR beta was tied to a missense DCLRE1C variant by an analysis performed later.

On this clone itself: Its antigen is undetermined.

Amplification used 60 Vbeta primers and 13 Jbeta primers. Sequenced by immunoSEQ multiplex PCR; TCRdb stores in-frame clones only, minus some. This table holds fewer than 100,000 clones, 78% found once. V gene TRBV6-1 combines with J gene TRBJ2-1; D possibly corresponds to TRBD2 (5 bases). The TCR comes from a woman in her thirties or forties in good health and CMV-seropositive. Sequencing input: PBMCs. The CDR3 loop is CASSALPGTSYNEQFF. The CDR3, as DNA: TGTGCCAGCAGTGCCTTGCCGGGAACCTCCTACAATGAGCAGTTCTTC.